These T cell receptor beta chains were read from a single sample in a study of blood T cell repertoires in COVID-19. This table comes from immunoSEQ multiplex PCR, and its TCRdb copy is limited to in-frame clones, with some not included. The sample yields some 330,000 clones, more than 85% seen once. Source material: PBMCs or T cells enriched from blood (not recorded which). These receptors came from a woman aged 30 to 39 who had recovered from COVID-19. CDR3s include the opening cysteine and the closing phenylalanine or tryptophan. D genes are given only for firm matches.

D: NA
V: TRBV4-2
CDR3: CASSQESGGTAYNEQFF

D: TRBD1
V: TRBV27
CDR3: CASSPPGQSTGRVHKLFF

D: NA
V: TRBV4-2
CDR3: CASNTALAQNTGELFF

D: NA
V: TRBV9
CDR3: CASSVRTGVSTGELFF

D: NA
V: TRBV6-2/TRBV6-3
CDR3: CASSYPTMNTEAFF

D: TRBD2
V: TRBV9
CDR3: CASSEETSELYEQYF

D: TRBD1
V: TRBV29-1
CDR3: CSGSQGDYGYTF

D: TRBD2
V: TRBV20-1
CDR3: CSASGLAGAASEQYF

D: TRBD1
V: TRBV6-2/TRBV6-3
CDR3: CASSYRQGLYNEQFF

D: NA
V: TRBV7-9
CDR3: CASSLIQGHVGVEAFF

D: NA
V: TRBV6-5
CDR3: CASSSEGATYEQYF

D: TRBD2
V: TRBV11-1
CDR3: CASSELAGVTNEQFF

D: NA
V: TRBV3-1/TRBV3-2
CDR3: CASSQAGADTQYF

D: NA
V: TRBV7-6
CDR3: CASSAGYGYTF

D: NA
V: TRBV3-1/TRBV3-2
CDR3: CASSQKRDNTQYF

D: NA
V: TRBV7-9
CDR3: CASSLLRGKSSYEQYF

D: NA
V: TRBV21-1
CDR3: CASTSGRLDTGELFF

D: NA
V: TRBV9
CDR3: CASSVELAYNEQFF

D: NA
V: TRBV5-1
CDR3: CASSLDTAVYNEQFF

D: NA
V: TRBV21-1
CDR3: CASSSRPRAEAFF

D: TRBD2
V: TRBV5-4
CDR3: CASSPRTSYNEQFF

D: TRBD1
V: TRBV5-1
CDR3: CASSTGTVDYGYTF

D: TRBD2
V: TRBV15
CDR3: CATSRDLSSGRGNEQFF

D: NA
V: TRBV2
CDR3: CASTQRGGAFDTQYF

D: NA
V: TRBV5-4
CDR3: CASSLDGKGNYGYTF

D: NA
V: TRBV12-3/TRBV12-4
CDR3: CASSYGQEKLFF

D: TRBD2
V: TRBV7-7
CDR3: CASSRLAGGNFNEQFF

D: TRBD2
V: TRBV9
CDR3: CASSSTSGFRTDTQYF

D: TRBD2
V: TRBV6-5
CDR3: CASSRSSGDTNTQYF

D: TRBD2
V: TRBV4-2
CDR3: CASSQEPPAGNSYEQYF

D: TRBD2
V: TRBV11-2
CDR3: CASRWTSGGNTGELFF

D: TRBD1
V: TRBV28
CDR3: CASSLDRGFGAFF

D: TRBD2
V: TRBV28
CDR3: CASTSGGGYEQYF

D: TRBD2
V: TRBV3-1/TRBV3-2
CDR3: CASSHGTSGGWANVLTF

D: TRBD1
V: TRBV12-3/TRBV12-4
CDR3: CASRTGTGNTIYF

D: NA
V: TRBV27
CDR3: CASSDRPHYEQYF

D: TRBD2
V: TRBV11-2
CDR3: CASSLAGLGRNEQFF

D: TRBD2
V: TRBV3-1/TRBV3-2
CDR3: CASSRSSGSRDEQFF

D: NA
V: TRBV11-3
CDR3: CASSNRDTGELFF

D: NA
V: TRBV7-9
CDR3: CASSLGVLRDYEQYF

D: TRBD2
V: TRBV28
CDR3: CASSFGGRPEQYF

D: TRBD1
V: TRBV6-5
CDR3: CASSWGQGADEQYF

D: NA
V: TRBV10-3
CDR3: CAITAGINQPQHF